Listed here are 2 T cell receptor beta chains from one sample, sequenced in a study of blood T cells in healthy people across ages. Primers used in a second PCR of about 7 to 12 cycles were a sample-barcoded 5' primer and a J-beta primer mix. TCRdb recomputed calls from the 5' RACE reads with MiXCR, one row per CDR3 protein. The sample comprises fewer than 2 million distinct CDR3 sequences, about 39% of which are singletons, and roughly 23% rests with the top ten. The source material was blood. These receptor sequences come from a human donor in good health.

In its sample, this clonotype was seen a few times. V and J are TRBV4-3 and TRBJ2-7; D uncertain. V shed 0 bases and J shed 2 bases, with 11 bases lying between them. Germline V CDR1 and CDR2: LGHNA, YSLEER. This CDR3 comprises 15 residues. The CDR3 region has the DNA TGCGCCAGCAGCCAAGAGGTCCACCCTACCTACGAGCAGTACTTC. It is translated as CASSQEVHPTYEQYF.

This clonotype has a handful of counts. Its ends do not fully match the called genes, so a read error is possible. The chain employs TRBV6-1 and TRBJ2-5; 11 nucleotides agree with TRBD1. The V gene's germline CDR1 is MNHNS and CDR2 SASEGT. The CDR3 loop spans 14 amino acids. As DNA, the CDR3 is TGTGCCAACAGTCCCGGGACAGGGGGAGAGACCCAGTACTTC. Amino acid sequence: CANSPGTGGETQYF.